The clone carrying this TCR beta chain was picked up many times. What it binds is unknown. It was from alopecia areata patients that lesional scalp punch biopsies and peripheral blood were collected. Separation by sorting yielded CD4+ and CD8+ T cells from PBMCs. This sample was taken from a study of CD8+ T cells in alopecia areata. Study as a whole: The drug, tofacitinib, lasted 6 to 18 months, followed by 6 months off drug. Findings and caveats of the study: Lesional scalp displayed greater clonality than normal scalp, most notably in alopecia totalis/universalis.

Germline CDR1 is SEHNR and CDR2 is FQNEAQ (reference sequence). V lost 2 bases and J lost 6; bases outside the gene matches: 7. The CDR3 loop spans 15 amino acids. RNA extraction and reverse transcription yielded cDNA as sequencing template. The protocol was immunoSEQ multiplex PCR, while the TCRdb copy is restricted to in-frame clones and leaves out a portion. Of about 130,000 clones in the sample, around 60% were seen once. The material was CD4+ T cells sorted from blood, obtained at week 0. The rearrangement joins TRBV7-9 to TRBJ2-3; TRBD2 matches at 8 bases. The receptor's source is a human donor with alopecia areata. Here the CDR3 DNA reads TGTGCCAGCAGCTTAACCCGGGGGGGTTCGGATACGCAGTATTTT. Residues: CASSLTRGGSDTQYF.